Listed here is a single TCR beta chain. What this receptor recognizes is not known. No base quality information exists; no much larger clone differs at one position. CDR1 MNHEY and CDR2 SVGAGI were looked up in the germline V gene. The trim is 2 bases for V and 7 bases for J, with a gap of 12 bases between the germline ends. Measured from the cysteine to the phenylalanine, the CDR3 is 14 residues long. CDR3 DNA is the only sequence kept; it has 42 bases, read in frame from the first base. This sample stems from a study of OX40 agonist ivuxolimab in advanced cancers. General notes on the study: Ivuxolimab was a fully human IgG2 agonistic monoclonal antibody targeting the costimulatory receptor OX40 (CD134). Intravenous ivuxolimab was administered to patients every 2 weeks at six dose levels: 0.01, 0.1, 0.3, 1.5, 3 and 10 mg/kg. Among the roughly 54 dose-escalation patients, roughly 20 had hepatocellular carcinoma, roughly 15 melanoma, 9 renal cell carcinoma and 9 head and neck cancer. The dose-escalation cohort was almost 85% male with a mean age of about 60 years, ranging from 23 to 79. Patients were allowed to have had prior anti-PD-1, anti-PD-L1 or anti-CTLA-4 therapy, and roughly 40% of the dose-escalation patients had previously received checkpoint inhibitors. Partial responses were achieved by three dose-escalation patients, of whom one had hepatocellular carcinoma and two had cutaneous melanoma. The purpose of peripheral TCRbeta sequencing was to test whether ivuxolimab changed TCR sequence diversity and led to clonal T-cell expansion. The monotherapy dose-escalation portion (N ≈ 57 patients) of the phase I ivuxolimab trial is reported in the paper.

Patients with autoimmune disease history or receiving systemic immunosuppression were excluded from the trial. Peripheral blood for TCR sequencing was collected from all dose cohorts at baseline, on cycle 4 day 1, and on cycle 7 day 1. The samples were drawn from a first-in-human, open-label, multicenter phase I dose-escalation trial of ivuxolimab. Adults with locally advanced or metastatic melanoma, renal cell, hepatocellular, or head and neck squamous cell carcinoma were enrolled in the trial. Before TCR sequencing, CD4+ and CD8+ T cells were separately sorted from peripheral blood. What the research found in general, with its limitations: At doses of 0.1 to 3.0 mg/kg, clonal expansion of both CD4+ and CD8+ blood T cells was observed from baseline to week 6. On average, CD8+ T cells showed more expanded clones than CD4+ T cells after ivuxolimab. Low levels of normalized T-cell clonal expansion were also shown by some nonresponding patients. Which antigens the clonally expanded peripheral T cells were specific for was not determined. In the 0.1-3.0 mg/kg groups, partial responders had among the lowest normalized peripheral clonal expansion, particularly in CD8+ T cells.

Genomic DNA was extracted from sorted cells for sequencing of the TCRbeta CDR3 region. TCRbeta CDR3 regions were sequenced using the immunoSEQ Assay. The immuneACCESS repertoire file appears here via TCRdb, limited to in-frame rearrangements. These files lack a portion of the clones; in checked studies, under half of the deficit traces to unresolved V genes, and the cause of the others is not known. The sample records roughly 53,000 clones, 75% to 90% of which are singletons. Of the sample, over 50% falls within the top ten clones. Recombination connected TRBV6-5 to TRBJ2-1; 7 matching bases give a weak D call of TRBD2. This TCR was sampled from an adult with an advanced solid tumor such as melanoma, head and neck, liver or kidney cancer. Sample: CD4+ or CD8+ T cells sorted from blood, taken in a trial of the OX40 agonist ivuxolimab. The encoded CDR3 is CASSYMGGANEQFF. The nucleotide sequence reads as follows: TGTGCCAGCAGTTACATGGGGGGGGCAAATGAGCAGTTCTTC.